The 18 T cell receptor beta chains reported below all come from one sample, sequenced in a study of blood T cells in healthy people across ages. PCR was performed a second time for roughly 7 to 11 cycles using a sample-barcoded 5' primer and a J-beta primer mix. TCRdb recomputed calls from the 5' RACE reads with MiXCR, one row per CDR3 protein. The sample carries about 1.4 million distinct CDR3 sequences, roughly 64% recorded once. The sequenced sample consisted of blood. The receptors stem from a man aged 18-30 years in good health.

V is TRBV20-1 and J is TRBJ2-3; 8 bases line up with TRBD2. Per the germline V gene, CDR1 is DFQATT and CDR2 is SNEGSKA (reference sequence). The CDR3 runs 15 residues. V shed 3 bases, J shed 2 bases, and the junction held 7 bases outside the gene matches. DNA of the CDR3: TGCAGTGCTAGGGATAGCGGGGCGTTCACAGATACGCAGTATTTT. Translated, it gives CSARDSGAFTDTQYF.

V and J are TRBV20-1 and TRBJ2-1; D not certain. The J call may be faulty, since TRBJ2-7 better matches the DNA end. This CDR3 is 13 amino acids long. The germline CDR1 and CDR2 sequences are DFQATT and SNEGSKA (reference sequence). DNA of the CDR3: TGCAGTGCTAGAGCCGGAAACTACAATGAGCAGTACTTC. Amino acids: CSARAGNYNEQYF.

The V and J genes are TRBV27 and TRBJ1-1; D is unclear. Germline-derived CDR1 and CDR2 are MNHEY and SMNVEV (reference sequence). V dropped 3 bases and J dropped 4 bases, with 9 bases sitting between them. The CDR3 is 13 amino acids. The CDR3 spells CASSFDPSTEAFF. In nucleotides, the CDR3 is TGTGCCAGCAGTTTCGACCCGAGCACTGAAGCTTTCTTT.

This clonotype appeared a few times. The chain joins TRBV7-2 to TRBJ2-7, with D perhaps being TRBD1 or TRBD2 (5 bases each). Trimming stripped 4 bases from V and 1 base from J, with 11 bases between. From germline, CDR1 is SGHTA and CDR2 FQGNSA. The CDR3 is 14 amino acids. CDR3 sequence (DNA): TGTGCCAGCAGCTACGGGACGCCTTCCTACGAGCAGTACTTC. It encodes CASSYGTPSYEQYF. Full variable domain (remainder filled in from reference TRBV7-2 and TRBJ2-7): GAGVSQSPSNKVTEKGKDVELRCDPISGHTALYWYRQSLGQGLEFLIYFQGNSAPDKSGLPSDRFSAERTGGSVSTLTIQRTQQEDSAVYLCASSYGTPSYEQYFGPGTRLTVT.

V and J are TRBV20-1 and TRBJ2-7; a weak D match, TRBD2 (6 bases). Trimming stripped 1 base from V and 9 bases from J, with 13 bases between. The germline gives CDR1 DFQATT, CDR2 SNEGSKA (reference sequence). The CDR3 is 12 residues long. Written as DNA, the CDR3 is TGCAGTGCTAGAGGGAGGGCGGCCCGGCAGTACTTC. This gives the protein CSARGRAARQYF.

This clonotype was counted only a few times. J is TRBJ2-5 and V is TRBV6-5; 8 bases map to TRBD2. The germline CDR1 and CDR2 sequences are MNHEY and SVGAGI. The CDR3 has 13 amino acids. V lost 7 bases to trimming and J lost 4 bases; unmatched junction nucleotides: 5. The CDR3 spells CASTNGGAETQYF. CDR3 nucleotides: TGTGCCAGCACCAACGGGGGGGCAGAGACCCAGTACTTC.

The table lists this clonotype with a few counts. This sequence joins TRBV6-4 and TRBJ1-2; 7 nucleotides line up with TRBD1. This CDR3 has 12 residues. Germline V gene data show CDR1 as MRHNA and CDR2 as SNTAGT. J was trimmed by 8 bases and V by 3 bases; bases with no gene match: 3. The CDR3 sequence: CASSEAGQGYTF. The CDR3 nucleotides read TGTGCCAGCAGTGAGGCGGGACAGGGCTACACCTTC.

The chain combines TRBV6-1 with TRBJ2-5; 13 positions match TRBD2. The end of the DNA aligns better with TRBJ2-7, so the J call may be wrong. This CDR3 region has 18 residues. Germline lookup yields CDR1 MNHNS and CDR2 SASEGT. The CDR3 bases are TGTGCCAGCAGTCCCGGACTAGCGGGAGCCCTTTCGGGGGACGAGCAGTACTTC. Its translation: CASSPGLAGALSGDEQYF.

This clonotype came up a few times. The genes are TRBV5-6 and TRBJ2-3, with D unresolved. CDR3 length equals 12 residues. Germline CDR1 reads SGHDT; CDR2 reads YYEEEE. Between the trimmed V and J ends, which lost 1 base and 10 bases, there was a span of 10 bases. For the CDR3, the DNA is TGTGCCAGCAGCTTGACCAATGTTCCGCAGTATTTT. It codes for CASSLTNVPQYF.

The chain employs TRBV4-2 and TRBJ2-7, with D perhaps matching TRBD2 (5 bases). The germline V gene encodes CDR1 LGHNA and CDR2 YNFKEQ. Trimming took off 5 bases at V and 0 bases at J, with 11 bases between the two ends. This CDR3 region has 14 residues. CDR3 nucleotide sequence: TGTGCCAGCAGCTCTGGTAGCGACTCCTACGAGCAGTACTTC. Translating it yields CASSSGSDSYEQYF.

The chain joins TRBV6-5 to TRBJ2-7; 12 nucleotides line up with TRBD1. V trimming: 2 bases; J trimming: 3 bases; junction bases outside the gene matches: 2. Germline assignment: CDR1 MNHEY and CDR2 SVGAGI. CDR3 length: 15 residues. The CDR3 region has the DNA TGTGCCAGCAGTTACGGGACAGGGGGCCTCTACGAGCAGTACTTC. Translated: CASSYGTGGLYEQYF.

CDR3 protein: CASSQDRSRDQPQHF. Written as DNA, the CDR3 is TGCGCCAGCAGCCAAGATAGGAGCAGAGATCAGCCCCAGCATTTT. The V call is TRBV4-1, the J call TRBJ1-5; no firm D call. The CDR3 totals 15 residues. Trimming shortened V by 0 bases and J by 5 bases, and 11 bases separated the two germline ends. Germline CDR1 MGHRA, CDR2 YSYEKL.

V is TRBV27 and J is TRBJ1-5; D is undetermined. CDR1 is MNHEY and CDR2 is SMNVEV in the germline V gene (reference sequence). Trimming left V 6 bases short and J 4 bases short, with 10 bases between. The CDR3 is 13 residues long. The CDR3 coding sequence is TGTGCCAGCAGCAACGGGCGGAATCAGCCCCAGCATTTT. This encodes CASSNGRNQPQHF.

This clonotype turned up a few times. The chain links TRBV29-1 to TRBJ2-1; 7 bases fit TRBD2. CDR1 and CDR2 (germline): SQVTM, ANQGSEA. The CDR3 length is 13 residues. Germline trimming cut 6 bases from V and 5 bases from J; bases unmatched to any gene: 7. CDR3 protein: CSVDHRGDNEQFF. The DNA for the CDR3 is TGCAGCGTCGACCACCGGGGGGACAATGAGCAGTTCTTC.

The J gene is TRBJ2-5, the V gene TRBV12-3 or TRBV12-4; D is perhaps TRBD2 (5 bases). The CDR3 consists of 13 residues. V was cut by 5 bases and J by 3 bases, with 10 bases left in between. The CDR3 region has the DNA TGTGCCAGCAGTGATTCGGAGGAAGAGACCCAGTACTTC. This gives the protein CASSDSEEETQYF.

This chain links TRBV11-2 with TRBJ2-3, with D hard to call. Trimming stripped 8 bases from V and 4 bases from J, with 13 bases between. The CDR3 consists of 13 residues. CDR1 SGHAT and CDR2 FQNNGV come from the germline V gene. For the CDR3, the DNA is TGTGCCAGCCGATACGTCCATCCAGATACGCAGTATTTT. As protein: CASRYVHPDTQYF.

The table lists this clonotype with a few counts. The V gene is TRBV12-3 or TRBV12-4, the J gene TRBJ1-2; no clear D. The CDR3 runs to 14 residues. The V end was cut by 6 bases, the J end by 4 bases, with 15 bases between. The CDR3 DNA reads TGTGCCAGCAGCCCCAATGGAGGGATCTATGGCTACACCTTC. Its translation: CASSPNGGIYGYTF.

V gene TRBV12-3 or TRBV12-4 combines with J gene TRBJ2-5, with TRBD1 as a possible D gene (6 bases). The J call may not be correct, given that the DNA end is closer to TRBJ2-7. The CDR3 loop spans 12 amino acids. The CDR3 region is CASKSGAYEQYF. In DNA, the CDR3 is TGTGCCAGCAAGTCAGGGGCCTACGAGCAGTACTTC.